This T cell receptor (beta chain) was sequenced during a study of T-cell reconstitution after alpha-beta-depleted transplantation in children. Study-level results: Expanded clones from the graft, numbering several hundred, reportedly supplied alpha-beta T cells about two months after transplant.

The TCRbeta library incorporated unique molecular identifiers. MiXCR, run by TCRdb on the PCR reads, gives a single entry per CDR3 protein. This sample has about 98,000 distinct CDR3 sequences; over 6% occur once, and the top ten carry less than 20%. Between the trimmed V and J ends, which lost 2 bases and 5 bases, there was a span of 9 bases. The length of the CDR3 is 13 residues. Germline CDR1 reads SGHRS; CDR2 reads YFSETQ. This clonotype was picked up many times. Its cognate antigen is unknown. This clonotype was sampled from a boy younger than 10 with acute lymphoblastic leukemia, due to receive a stem cell transplant. Here the sequenced sample was PBMCs, taken before TCRalphabeta/CD19-depleted stem cell transplant. The chain has TRBV5-1 and TRBJ2-3; D is ambiguous. CDR3 amino acids: CASSLGPEDTQYF. The CDR3 DNA reads as TGCGCCAGCAGCTTAGGACCGGAAGATACGCAGTATTTT.